These 25 T cell receptor beta chains came from one sample sequenced in a study of shared clonotypes between healthy human individuals. This table comes from immunoSEQ multiplex PCR, and its TCRdb copy is limited to in-frame clones, with some not included. The table records millions of clones, over 85% of them present only once. Sequences were obtained from naive CD4+ T cells sorted from blood. The subset is: CD45RA+ positively selected. All receptors derive from a young man in good health.

The chain combines TRBV29-1 with TRBJ1-1, with D possibly TRBD1 on 5 matching bases. Germline CDR1 is SQVTM and CDR2 is ANQGSEA. The V end was cut by 6 bases, the J end by 4 bases, with 21 bases between. The CDR3 is 15 amino acids. The chain's CDR3 is CSVTTGTGVTTEAFF. The CDR3 bases are TGCAGCGTCACCACCGGGACTGGGGTGACCACTGAAGCTTTCTTT.

Concerning this clone itself: Its ends do not fully match the called genes, so a read error is possible. The chain joins TRBV30 to TRBJ2-7, with 10 bases fitting TRBD2. The CDR3 sequence is 11 residues long. CDR1 and CDR2 (germline): GTSNPN, SVGIG (reference sequence). The CDR3 reads CAWGTSAIPAF. The CDR3 coding sequence is TGTGCCTGGGGGACTAGCGCTATCCCCGCCTTC.

The chain combines TRBV7-2 with TRBJ2-7; TRBD1 agrees at 7 bases. CDR1 is SGHTA, CDR2 FQGNSA, per germline. This CDR3 contains 15 residues. The trim removed 6 bases at V and 3 bases at J, leaving 11 bases unmatched. The CDR3 spells CASSAQGTAGYEQYF. CDR3 bases: TGTGCCAGCAGTGCCCAGGGGACAGCAGGCTACGAGCAGTACTTC.

The chain employs TRBV27 and TRBJ2-7, with 10 bases fitting TRBD1. Trimming at V came to 4 bases and at J to 5 bases, leaving 8 bases not matched to a gene. From germline, CDR1 is MNHEY and CDR2 SMNVEV (reference sequence). The CDR3 is made up of 15 amino acids. The CDR3: CASSWDRGDTDEQYF. The CDR3 nucleotides read TGTGCCAGCAGTTGGGACAGGGGCGATACGGACGAGCAGTACTTC.

This chain connects TRBV5-1 to TRBJ1-1; D not certain. CDR1 is SGHRS, CDR2 YFSETQ, per germline. The CDR3 is 15 amino acids. V was clipped by 0 bases and J by 3 bases, with 12 bases between them. CDR3: CASSLEGSGYTEAFF. CDR3 DNA: TGCGCCAGCAGCTTGGAGGGTTCCGGGTACACTGAAGCTTTCTTT.

This clone has just a few counts. This chain's CDR3 is CASNRGDGNQPQHF. The CDR3, as DNA: TGTGCCAGTAACAGGGGAGATGGCAATCAGCCCCAGCATTTT. The chain carries TRBV28 and TRBJ1-5; 7 bases line up with TRBD1. Looked up from germline, CDR1 is MDHEN and CDR2 is SYDVKM. J was trimmed by 2 bases and V by 9 bases; bases with no gene match: 7. The CDR3 consists of 14 residues.

The rearrangement uses TRBV30 and TRBJ2-7; D remains ambiguous. The germline V gene encodes CDR1 GTSNPN and CDR2 SVGIG (reference sequence). With 3 bases removed from V and 3 bases from J, the gap between germline ends came to 15 bases. The CDR3 runs 14 residues. Written as DNA, the CDR3 is TGTGCCTGGAGCGCCTCTTTTAGGCGCTACGAGCAGTACTTC. Residues: CAWSASFRRYEQYF.

In regard to this clone: Distinct nucleotide sequences in the sample also encode this CDR3. The chain uses TRBV5-6 and TRBJ1-5; D uncertain. CDR3 length: 12 residues. Germline V CDR1 and CDR2: SGHDT, YYEEEE. V was trimmed by 2 bases and J by 1 base, leaving 1 base between them. The CDR3 coding sequence is TGTGCCAGCAGCTTAAGCAATCAGCCCCAGCATTTT. It is translated as CASSLSNQPQHF.

J is TRBJ1-4 and V is TRBV5-6; no reliable D call. The CDR3 spans 15 residues. Germline V lookup: CDR1 SGHDT, CDR2 YYEEEE. Trimming removed 2 bases at V and 3 bases at J, with 11 bases between. The CDR3, as DNA: TGTGCCAGCAGCTTTTACCGGGTAGCTAATGAAAAACTGTTTTTT. It codes for CASSFYRVANEKLFF.

The chain links TRBV6-5 to TRBJ2-7, with D possibly TRBD1 on 6 matching bases. CDR3 length: 15 amino acids. V lost 5 bases to trimming and J lost 3 bases, with 17 bases between them. Germline loops: CDR1 MNHEY, CDR2 SVGAGI. The CDR3 DNA sequence: TGTGCCAGCAGTCTCTCAGGGGTTGCCCTCTACGAGCAGTACTTC. Translated, it gives CASSLSGVALYEQYF.

The chain recombines TRBV6-5 with TRBJ2-7; a possible D gene is TRBD2 (5 bases). The V and J ends lost 2 bases and 3 bases respectively, with 8 bases between them. The length of the CDR3 is 13 residues. Looked up from germline, CDR1 is MNHEY and CDR2 is SVGAGI. The CDR3 DNA is TGTGCCAGCAGTTACGGTCGGGACTACGAGCAGTACTTC. Its protein product is CASSYGRDYEQYF.

This chain uses TRBV5-6 with TRBJ1-2, with 9 bases matching TRBD1. This CDR3 has 16 amino acids. V was clipped by 5 bases and J by 4 bases; unmatched bases: 12. Per the germline V gene, CDR1 is SGHDT and CDR2 is YYEEEE. The CDR3 protein is CASRIRTGEVGYGYTF. CDR3 bases: TGTGCCAGCAGAATAAGGACAGGGGAGGTTGGCTATGGCTACACCTTC.

The chain recombines TRBV4-1 with TRBJ1-6; D gene unclear. The CDR3 length is 15 residues. V shed 0 bases and J shed 6 bases, with 9 bases lying between them. Germline values: CDR1 MGHRA, CDR2 YSYEKL. DNA for the CDR3: TGCGCCAGCAGCCAAGAAACCGCGGGTAATTCACCCCTCCACTTT. This translates into CASSQETAGNSPLHF.

This clone showed up just once. The chain is built from TRBV4-1 and TRBJ1-3; TRBD1 might be the D (5 bases). The germline V gene has CDR1 MGHRA and CDR2 YSYEKL. The CDR3 has 17 amino acids. V dropped 1 base and J dropped 1 base, with 14 bases sitting between them. Here the CDR3 DNA reads TGCGCCAGCAGCCAAGGGGGCCGGGACGGATCTGGAAACACCATATATTTT. This translates into CASSQGGRDGSGNTIYF.

V is TRBV2 and J is TRBJ2-7; D might be TRBD1 (6 bases). V was shortened by 5 bases and J by 5 bases, with 10 bases between the two germline ends. The CDR3 runs 12 residues. Germline V gene lookup returns CDR1 SNHLY and CDR2 FYNNEI. The CDR3 sequence: CASSNRANEQYF. The DNA of the CDR3 is TGTGCCAGCAGTAACAGGGCAAACGAGCAGTACTTC.

The gene calls are TRBV10-2 and TRBJ2-4, with no clear D. This CDR3 has 13 amino acids. With 10 bases removed from V and 0 bases from J, the gap between germline ends came to 10 bases. Germline CDR1 is WSHSY and CDR2 is SAAADI. The CDR3 bases are TGCGCCACCTACGGATTAGCCAAAAACATTCAGTACTTC. It encodes CATYGLAKNIQYF.

This clone appeared once. The chain carries TRBV9 and TRBJ2-2, with D perhaps assigned TRBD1 or TRBD2 (5 bases each). Germline loops: CDR1 SGDLS, CDR2 YYNGEE. V was pared by 4 bases and J by 4 bases, with 17 bases between. CDR3 length: 16 amino acids. The CDR3 nucleotides are TGTGCCAGCAGCCCCGAGGTGGGACCGATCACCGGGGAGCTGTTTTTT. Its translation is CASSPEVGPITGELFF.

V gene TRBV25-1 combines with J gene TRBJ2-2; weak D call: TRBD2 (6 bases). V lost 1 base and J 3 bases, leaving 12 bases between the germline ends. This CDR3 has 16 residues. Germline CDR1 MGHDK, CDR2 SYGVNS. The CDR3 DNA sequence: TGTGCCAGCAGTGAATCGGGACTCGCCGACACCGGGGAGCTGTTTTTT. It encodes CASSESGLADTGELFF.

V gene TRBV9 combines with J gene TRBJ2-3; D could derive from TRBD1 or TRBD2 (5 bases each). This CDR3 contains 11 residues. Germline CDR1 and CDR2: SGDLS and YYNGEE. V was pared by 3 bases and J by 11 bases, with 10 bases between. The CDR3 region is CASSAGGGQYF. The CDR3 nucleotides are TGTGCCAGCAGCGCCGGTGGGGGGCAGTATTTT.

V is TRBV2 and J is TRBJ2-2; maybe TRBD1 (5 bases). CDR1 is SNHLY, CDR2 FYNNEI, per germline. The CDR3 runs 14 residues. V was shortened by 7 bases and J by 7 bases, with 16 bases between the two germline ends. The CDR3 protein is CASTGSQRGGELFF. In DNA, the CDR3 is TGTGCCAGCACGGGCAGTCAAAGGGGCGGGGAGCTGTTTTTT.

The rearrangement uses TRBV5-1 and TRBJ2-5, with 8 bases identical to TRBD1. CDR3 length: 15 residues. The J segment lost 5 bases and the V segment lost 3 bases, leaving 9 bases of the junction unmatched. CDR1 and CDR2 (germline): SGHRS, YFSETQ. The CDR3 bases are TGCGCCAGCAGCTCCTTCGGACAGGGAAAGGAGACCCAGTACTTC. Translating it yields CASSSFGQGKETQYF.

This clone was found a few times. V and J are TRBV4-1 and TRBJ1-6; the match to TRBD1 covers 7 bases. The CDR3 covers 16 residues. V shed 3 bases and J 7 bases; nucleotides not matched to a gene: 9. Germline V lookup: CDR1 MGHRA, CDR2 YSYEKL. The CDR3 is CASSHPVRDRNSPLHF. CDR3 sequence (DNA): TGCGCCAGCAGCCATCCGGTCCGGGACAGAAATTCACCCCTCCACTTT.

The J gene is TRBJ1-2, the V gene TRBV30; TRBD1 matches 10 bases. The CDR3 sequence is 15 residues long. Germline V gives CDR1 GTSNPN, CDR2 SVGIG (reference sequence). The trim removed 0 bases at V and 8 bases at J, leaving 9 bases unmatched. The CDR3 bases are TGTGCCTGGAGTGTACCGACAGGGGGCTTGGGGGGCTACACCTTC. Translation gives CAWSVPTGGLGGYTF.

Here the CDR3 DNA reads TGTGCCAGCAGCTTGGTGGAGCTTGGGAATGAGCAGTTCTTC. Translation: CASSLVELGNEQFF. This chain uses TRBV7-2 with TRBJ2-1, with D hard to call. The CDR3 contains 14 residues. CDR1 is SGHTA and CDR2 is FQGNSA in the germline V gene. V was pared by 3 bases and J by 7 bases, with 13 bases between.

V usage is TRBV6-1 and J usage is TRBJ2-7; no firm D call. This CDR3 is 15 amino acids long. CDR1 and CDR2 (germline): MNHNS, SASEGT. Trimming shortened V by 8 bases and J by 0 bases, and 17 bases separated the two germline ends. CDR3 amino acids: CASGDATVSSYEQYF. DNA for the CDR3: TGTGCCAGCGGGGATGCGACCGTTAGCTCCTACGAGCAGTACTTC.